This T cell receptor beta chain was captured by sequencing in a study of shared clonotypes between healthy human individuals. Every subset had its genomic DNA shared out evenly among several immunoSEQ plates. Data came from immunoSEQ multiplex PCR; TCRdb stores just in-frame clones and leaves some out. Here the sample spans some 2,100,000 clones, 90% to 97% being singletons. Whole-study findings and limits: Memory subsets generally showed lower estimated richness than naive subsets. Although depth was large, rarefaction showed that sequencing of the sorted subsets was incomplete.

Germline CDR1 reads SGHAT; CDR2 reads FQNNGV. The CDR3 runs 12 residues. V was clipped by 5 bases and J by 8 bases, with 10 bases between them. Details on this clone: Its antigen is unidentified.

The V gene is TRBV11-2, the J gene TRBJ2-1; tentatively, D is TRBD2 (5 bases). Sequencing used naive CD4+ T cells sorted from blood. Documented subset: CD45RA+ positively selected. The TCR sequence derives from a man younger than 35 in good health. The CDR3 here is CASSLSGYEQFF. The CDR3 DNA sequence: TGTGCCAGCAGCCTGAGCGGCTATGAGCAGTTCTTC.